This TCR beta chain was captured in a study of OX40 agonist ivuxolimab in advanced cancers. There are 13 residues in the CDR3. Trimming pared 6 bases from V and 1 base from J, leaving 9 bases between. Germline CDR1 reads SGHTA; CDR2 reads FQGNSA. Profiled with immunoSEQ multiplex PCR; TCRdb holds only in-frame clones, not every one. The sample has approximately 96,000 clones; about nine tenths are singletons. The chain is built from TRBV7-2 and TRBJ2-5; tentatively, D is TRBD1 (6 bases). The receptor comes from an adult with an advanced solid tumor such as melanoma, head and neck, liver or kidney cancer. Here the sequenced sample was CD4+ or CD8+ T cells sorted from blood, taken in a trial of the OX40 agonist ivuxolimab. For the CDR3, the DNA is TGTGCCAGCAGTCGACAGGTCCAAGAGACCCAGTACTTC. This gives the protein CASSRQVQETQYF.